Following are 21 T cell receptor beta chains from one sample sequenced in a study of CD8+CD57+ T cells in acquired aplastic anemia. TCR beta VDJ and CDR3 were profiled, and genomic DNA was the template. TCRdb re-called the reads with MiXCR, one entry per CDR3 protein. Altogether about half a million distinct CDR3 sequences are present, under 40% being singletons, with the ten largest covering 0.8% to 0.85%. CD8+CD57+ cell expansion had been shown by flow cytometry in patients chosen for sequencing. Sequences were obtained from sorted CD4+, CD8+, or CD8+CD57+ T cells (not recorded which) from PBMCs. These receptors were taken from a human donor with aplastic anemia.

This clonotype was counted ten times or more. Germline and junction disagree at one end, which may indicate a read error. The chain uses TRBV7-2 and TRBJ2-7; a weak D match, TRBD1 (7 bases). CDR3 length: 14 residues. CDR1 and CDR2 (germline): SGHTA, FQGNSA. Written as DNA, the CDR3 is TGCGCCAGCAGCTTGGCAGGGGGGTCCTACGAGCAGTACTTC. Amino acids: CASSLAGGSYEQYF.

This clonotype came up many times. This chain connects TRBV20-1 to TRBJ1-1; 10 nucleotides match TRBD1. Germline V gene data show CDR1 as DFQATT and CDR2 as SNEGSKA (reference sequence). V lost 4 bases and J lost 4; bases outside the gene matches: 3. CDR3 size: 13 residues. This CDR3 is CSATRTGGTEAFF. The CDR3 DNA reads TGCAGTGCTACGAGGACAGGGGGCACTGAAGCTTTCTTT.

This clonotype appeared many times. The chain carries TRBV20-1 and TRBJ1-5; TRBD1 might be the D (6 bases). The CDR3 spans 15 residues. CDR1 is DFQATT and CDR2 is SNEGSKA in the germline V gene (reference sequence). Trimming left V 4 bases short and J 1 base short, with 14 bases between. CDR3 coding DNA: TGCAGTGCTATTGGGGGGGCATTAAGCAATCAGCCCCAGCATTTT. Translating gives CSAIGGALSNQPQHF.

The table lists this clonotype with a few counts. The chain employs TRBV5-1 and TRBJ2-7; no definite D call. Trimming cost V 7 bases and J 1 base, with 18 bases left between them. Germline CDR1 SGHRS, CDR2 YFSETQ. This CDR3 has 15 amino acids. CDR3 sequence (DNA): TGCGCCAGCCAAGCCCCTGCCCCGTTTTCCTACGAGCAGTACTTC. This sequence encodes CASQAPAPFSYEQYF.

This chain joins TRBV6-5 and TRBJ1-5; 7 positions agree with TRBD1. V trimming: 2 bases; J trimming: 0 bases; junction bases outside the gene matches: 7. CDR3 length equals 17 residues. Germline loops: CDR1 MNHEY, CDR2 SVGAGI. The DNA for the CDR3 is TGTGCCAGCAGTTACGGGCAGGGGGTTGGTAGCAATCAGCCCCAGCATTTT. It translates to CASSYGQGVGSNQPQHF.

Written as DNA, the CDR3 is TGTGCCAGCAGCTTAAATGGCGGCCGGAACACTGAAGCTTTCTTT. Translated, it gives CASSLNGGRNTEAFF. V gene TRBV7-3 combines with J gene TRBJ1-1, with D unclear. V dropped 1 base and J dropped 1 base, with 10 bases sitting between them. The CDR3 is made up of 15 amino acids. Looked up from germline, CDR1 is SGHTA and CDR2 is FQGTGA.

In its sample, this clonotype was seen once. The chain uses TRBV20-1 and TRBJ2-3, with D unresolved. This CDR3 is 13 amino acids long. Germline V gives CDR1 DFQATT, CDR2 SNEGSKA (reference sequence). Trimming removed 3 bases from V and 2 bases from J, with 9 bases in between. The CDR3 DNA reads TGCAGTGCTAGTGGACCCAACACAGATACGCAGTATTTT. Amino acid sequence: CSASGPNTDTQYF.

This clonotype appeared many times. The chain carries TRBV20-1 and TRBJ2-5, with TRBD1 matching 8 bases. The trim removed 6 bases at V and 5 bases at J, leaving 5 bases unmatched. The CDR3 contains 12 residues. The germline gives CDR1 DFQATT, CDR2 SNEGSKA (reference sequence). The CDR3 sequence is CSARTGIETQYF. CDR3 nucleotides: TGCAGTGCCAGGACAGGGATCGAGACCCAGTACTTC.

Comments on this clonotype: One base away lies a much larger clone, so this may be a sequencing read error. CDR3 bases: TGTGCCAGCAGGCGGACAGGACCAGACTATGGCCACACCTTC. Its protein product is CASRRTGPDYGHTF. The V call is TRBV12-3 or TRBV12-4, the J call TRBJ1-2; 7 bases agree with TRBD1. CDR3 length: 14 residues.

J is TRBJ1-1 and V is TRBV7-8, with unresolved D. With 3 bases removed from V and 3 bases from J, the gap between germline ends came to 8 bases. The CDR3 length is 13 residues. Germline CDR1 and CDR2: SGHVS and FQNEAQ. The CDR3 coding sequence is TGTGCCAGCAGCTTCTCGGAGGACACTGAAGCTTTCTTT. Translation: CASSFSEDTEAFF.

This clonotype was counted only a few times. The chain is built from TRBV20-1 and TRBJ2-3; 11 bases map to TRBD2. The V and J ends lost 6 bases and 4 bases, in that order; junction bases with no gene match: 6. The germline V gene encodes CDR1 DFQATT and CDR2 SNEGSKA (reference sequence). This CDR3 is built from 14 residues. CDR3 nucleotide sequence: TGCAGTGCCCAGCTAGCGGGAGGATCAGATACGCAGTATTTT. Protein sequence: CSAQLAGGSDTQYF.

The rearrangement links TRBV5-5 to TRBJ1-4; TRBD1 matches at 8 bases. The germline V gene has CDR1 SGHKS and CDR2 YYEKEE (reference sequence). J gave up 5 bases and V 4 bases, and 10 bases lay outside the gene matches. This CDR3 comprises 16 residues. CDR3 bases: TGTGCCAGCAGCCTCGCCCCCGGGACAGGAAATGAAAAACTGTTTTTT. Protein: CASSLAPGTGNEKLFF. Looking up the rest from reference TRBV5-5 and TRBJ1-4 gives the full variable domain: DAGVTQSPTHLIKTRGQQVTLRCSPISGHKSVSWYQQVLGQGPQFIFQYYEKEERGRGNFPDRFSARQFPNYSSELNVNALLLGDSALYLCASSLAPGTGNEKLFFGSGTQLSVL.

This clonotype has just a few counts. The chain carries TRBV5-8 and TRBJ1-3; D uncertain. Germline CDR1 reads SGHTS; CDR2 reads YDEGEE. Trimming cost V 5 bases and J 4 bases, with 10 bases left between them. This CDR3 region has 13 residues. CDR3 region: CASRMSSGNTIYF. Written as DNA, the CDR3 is TGTGCCAGCAGAATGTCTTCCGGAAACACCATATATTTT.

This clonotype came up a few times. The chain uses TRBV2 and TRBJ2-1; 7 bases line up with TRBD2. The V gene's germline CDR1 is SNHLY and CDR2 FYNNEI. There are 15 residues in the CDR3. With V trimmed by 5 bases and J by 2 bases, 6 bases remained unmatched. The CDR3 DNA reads TGTGCCAGCAGTTTCGGGCTAGCGGCCTACAATGAGCAGTTCTTC. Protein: CASSFGLAAYNEQFF. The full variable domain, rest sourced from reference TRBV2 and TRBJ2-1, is EPEVTQTPSHQVTQMGQEVILRCVPISNHLYFYWYRQILGQKVEFLVSFYNNEISEKSEIFDDQFSVERPDGSNFTLKIRSTKLEDSAMYFCASSFGLAAYNEQFFGPGTRLTVL.

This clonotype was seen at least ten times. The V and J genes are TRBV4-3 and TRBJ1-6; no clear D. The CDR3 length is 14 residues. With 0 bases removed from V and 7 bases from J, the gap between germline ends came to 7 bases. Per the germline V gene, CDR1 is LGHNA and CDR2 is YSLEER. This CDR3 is CASSQDPGNSPLHF. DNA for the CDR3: TGCGCCAGCAGCCAAGATCCTGGGAATTCACCCCTCCACTTT.

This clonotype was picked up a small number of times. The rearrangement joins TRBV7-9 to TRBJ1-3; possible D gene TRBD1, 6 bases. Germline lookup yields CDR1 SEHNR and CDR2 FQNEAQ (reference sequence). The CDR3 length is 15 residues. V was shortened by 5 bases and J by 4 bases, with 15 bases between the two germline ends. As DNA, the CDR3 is TGTGCCAGCAGCCTACTCCACGGGACAGGAAACACCATATATTTT. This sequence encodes CASSLLHGTGNTIYF.

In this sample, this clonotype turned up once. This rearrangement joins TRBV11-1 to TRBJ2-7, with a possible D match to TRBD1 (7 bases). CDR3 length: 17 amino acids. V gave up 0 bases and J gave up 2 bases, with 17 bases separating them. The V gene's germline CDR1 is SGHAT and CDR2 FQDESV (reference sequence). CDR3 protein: CASSLALGRQGAYEQYF. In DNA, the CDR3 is TGTGCCAGCAGCTTAGCGTTAGGGAGGCAGGGGGCCTACGAGCAGTACTTC. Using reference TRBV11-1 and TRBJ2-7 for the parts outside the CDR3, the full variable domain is EAEVAQSPRYKITEKSQAVAFWCDPISGHATLYWYRQILGQGPELLVQFQDESVVDDSQLPKDRFSAERLKGVDSTLKIQPAELGDSAMYLCASSLALGRQGAYEQYFGPGTRLTVT.

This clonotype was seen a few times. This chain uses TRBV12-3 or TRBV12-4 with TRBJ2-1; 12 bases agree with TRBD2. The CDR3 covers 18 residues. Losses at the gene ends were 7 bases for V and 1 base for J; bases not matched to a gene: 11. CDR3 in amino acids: CASNALAGGVASYNEQFF. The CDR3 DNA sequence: TGTGCCAGCAACGCCCTAGCGGGGGGGGTTGCTTCCTACAATGAGCAGTTCTTC.

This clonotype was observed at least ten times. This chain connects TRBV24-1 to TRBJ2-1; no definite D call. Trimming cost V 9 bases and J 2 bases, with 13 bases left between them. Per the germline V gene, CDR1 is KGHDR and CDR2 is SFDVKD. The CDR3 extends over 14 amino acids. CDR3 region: CATSGRPTYNEQFF. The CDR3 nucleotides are TGTGCCACCTCCGGCCGGCCTACCTACAATGAGCAGTTCTTC.

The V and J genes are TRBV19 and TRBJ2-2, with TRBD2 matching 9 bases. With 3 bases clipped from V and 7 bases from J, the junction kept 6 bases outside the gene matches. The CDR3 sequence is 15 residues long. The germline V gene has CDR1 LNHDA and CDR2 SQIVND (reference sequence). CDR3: CASSIRGGDVGELFF. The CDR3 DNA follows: TGTGCCAGTAGTATTCGCGGGGGGGATGTCGGGGAGCTGTTTTTT.

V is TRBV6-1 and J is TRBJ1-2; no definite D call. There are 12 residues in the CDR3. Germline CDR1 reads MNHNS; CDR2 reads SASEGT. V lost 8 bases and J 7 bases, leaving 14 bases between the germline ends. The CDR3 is CASSTFRRGYTF. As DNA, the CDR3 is TGTGCCAGCTCAACCTTCAGGCGTGGCTACACCTTC.